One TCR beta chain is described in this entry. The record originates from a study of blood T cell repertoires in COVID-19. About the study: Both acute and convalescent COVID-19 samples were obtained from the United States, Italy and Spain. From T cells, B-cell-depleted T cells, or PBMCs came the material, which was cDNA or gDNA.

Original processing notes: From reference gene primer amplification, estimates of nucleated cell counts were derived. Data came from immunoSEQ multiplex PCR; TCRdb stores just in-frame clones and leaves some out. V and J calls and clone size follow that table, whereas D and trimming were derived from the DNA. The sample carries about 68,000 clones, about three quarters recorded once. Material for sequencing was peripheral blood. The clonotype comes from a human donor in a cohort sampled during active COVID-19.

The CDR3 protein is CASSDPGGIEAFF. The CDR3 nucleotides are TGTGCCAGCAGCGATCCAGGGGGTATAGAAGCTTTCTTT. The J gene is TRBJ1-1, the V gene TRBV3-1 (or the pseudogene TRBV3-2); TRBD1 matches 7 bases. This CDR3 has 13 amino acids. Germline CDR1 LGHDT, CDR2 YNNKEL (reference sequence). The V and J ends lost 5 bases and 8 bases, in that order; junction bases with no gene match: 8.